This is a list of T cell receptor beta chains from one sample in a study of response to subunit inactivated influenza vaccine. TCRdb re-called the RT-PCR reads with MiXCR, one entry per CDR3 protein. The sample carries roughly 700,000 distinct CDR3 sequences, approximately 15% recorded once. Sequencing used PBMCs from blood, obtained less than 15 days before vaccination. These receptors originate from a man between 45 and 60 years old who received an inactivated influenza vaccine. The CDR3 runs from the conserved cysteine through the conserved F or W. Fields, in order: J gene, clone size, D gene, V gene, CDR3 DNA, CDR3 protein. The D gene is left open where the match is weak. Expanded clones are given a class, and other clones once, few, many or no size at all.

TRBJ2-5	.	TRBD2	TRBV7-9	TGTGCCAGCAGCCAGCCGGGACTAGGGGGTCGGGAGACCCAGTACTTC	CASSQPGLGGRETQYF
TRBJ1-1	many	.	TRBV20-1	TGCAGTGCCCGGACCTCCCTAGGGGGAACTGAAGCTTTCTTT	CSARTSLGGTEAFF
TRBJ2-2	many	TRBD1	TRBV12-3/TRBV12-4	TGTGCCAGCAGTCCACGGGACAGGGGATGGACCGGGGAGCTGTTTTTT	CASSPRDRGWTGELFF
TRBJ2-3	.	TRBD2	TRBV6-2/TRBV6-3	TGTGCCAGCAGTCGGGGACTAGCGGTGATTAGCACAGATACGCAGTATTTT	CASSRGLAVISTDTQYF
TRBJ2-6	many	.	TRBV29-1	TGCAGCGTCACACAGACTGGGGCCAACGTCCTGACTTTC	CSVTQTGANVLTF
TRBJ2-3	.	.	TRBV15	TGTGCCACCAGCAGAGATCTTTGGCCCCGAACAGATACGCAGTATTTT	CATSRDLWPRTDTQYF
TRBJ2-7	few	.	TRBV6-2/TRBV6-3	TGTGCCAGCAGTTACTCGAGGGCCTTCGGGGCGACAATCTACGAGCAGTACTTC	CASSYSRAFGATIYEQYF
TRBJ2-2	.	TRBD1	TRBV10-3	TGTGCCATCAGGGCCGCGACAGGGGGCACCGGGGAGCTGTTTTTT	CAIRAATGGTGELFF
TRBJ1-6	.	TRBD1	TRBV5-1	TGCGCCAGCAGCTTGGCCGGACAGGGAATCTCACCCCTCCACTTT	CASSLAGQGISPLHF
TRBJ2-7	.	.	TRBV4-3	TGCGCCAGCAGCCAAGCGTCCGGAGGACGTTTCTACGAGCAGTACTTC	CASSQASGGRFYEQYF
TRBJ1-1	.	TRBD1	TRBV29-1	TGCAGCGTTGAGACAGGGTGGAACACTGAAGCTTTCTTT	CSVETGWNTEAFF
TRBJ2-1	.	TRBD2	TRBV6-5	TGTGCCAGCAGCTTGACTAGCGGGGGGGTGTTGAATGAGCAGTTCTTC	CASSLTSGGVLNEQFF
TRBJ2-4	.	.	TRBV4-2	TGTGCCAGCAGCCAAGTAACTGGGTGGGCCAAAAACATTCAGTACTTC	CASSQVTGWAKNIQYF
TRBJ2-5	.	.	TRBV6-8	TGTGCCAGCAGTTACCATCGACTGAAAGAGACCCAGTACTTC	CASSYHRLKETQYF
TRBJ2-1	.	.	TRBV30	TGTGCCTGGAGGGGAACCGGGACCCCGGACTACAATGAGCAGTTCTTC	CAWRGTGTPDYNEQFF
TRBJ2-5	.	.	TRBV7-6	TGTGCCAGCAGCTTACACAGGGCCCAAGAGACCCAGTACTTC	CASSLHRAQETQYF
TRBJ2-7	few	.	TRBV29-1	TGCAGCGTTGAACCGGTGGGGCCCTTTGGCGAGCAGTACTTC	CSVEPVGPFGEQYF
TRBJ2-3	.	.	TRBV29-1	TGCAGCGTTGACCCGACAGCGTCCACAGATACGCAGTATTTT	CSVDPTASTDTQYF
TRBJ2-3	many	.	TRBV14	TGTGCCAGCAGCCAGTCGGTCGGGGATACGCAGTATTTT	CASSQSVGDTQYF
TRBJ2-3	.	.	TRBV7-9	TGTGCCAGCAGCCCCATCTCAGGGGCAGGGCGCACAGATACGCAGTATTTT	CASSPISGAGRTDTQYF
TRBJ2-7	few	.	TRBV4-1	TGCGCCAGCAGCCAAGATGGGGGGCTCTACGAGCAGTACTTC	CASSQDGGLYEQYF
TRBJ2-5	many	TRBD2	TRBV7-9	TGTGCCAGCAGCAGACTAGCGGGACAAGAGACCCAGTACTTC	CASSRLAGQETQYF
TRBJ2-3	.	.	TRBV7-2	TGTGCCAGCAGCCCATTAGGTGGGGGGGCCCTTACGCAGTATTTT	CASSPLGGGALTQYF
TRBJ2-2	.	.	TRBV5-1	TGCGCCAGCAGCTTGGAGGCGGAGCTGTTTTTT	CASSLEAELFF
TRBJ2-5	.	.	TRBV28	TGTGCCAGCACCTATGGTAGGGCAGGCGCACGGGAGACCCAGTACTTC	CASTYGRAGARETQYF
TRBJ2-7	few	TRBD2	TRBV4-2	TGTGCCAGCAGCCCCCACGTGGTAGCGGGAGCCTACGAGCAGTACTTC	CASSPHVVAGAYEQYF
TRBJ1-1	.	.	TRBV28	TGTGCCAGCAGTTTAAACGACTGCGGGGTAGGACGAGCTTTCTTT	CASSLNDCGVGRAFF
TRBJ2-7	few	.	TRBV6-1	TGTGCCAGCAGCCAAAGTGCTTCCTACGAGCAGTACTTC	CASSQSASYEQYF
TRBJ2-5	.	TRBD2	TRBV20-1	TGCAGTGCTAGAGATACTAGCGGGGGTGGGGAGACCCAGTACTTC	CSARDTSGGGETQYF
TRBJ2-5	.	TRBD1	TRBV20-1	TGCAGTGGACCCTCTGGACAGGCGTTTCGCGAGACCCAGTACTTC	CSGPSGQAFRETQYF